This T cell receptor (beta chain) is from a study of CD8 T cells in ankylosing spondylitis. The study, taken as a whole, reports: Previously reported in reactive arthritis synovial fluid and blood were some of the motif variants. Disease-linked clones were reportedly significantly enriched in matched ankylosing spondylitis synovial fluid. About 8 highly homologous variants made up a TCR beta motif, and this motif appeared characteristic of ankylosing spondylitis blood.

A quantitative 5'-RACE method, one with molecular barcodes, was used to make TCR beta libraries. Using its own MiXCR run on the 5' RACE reads, TCRdb lists one record per CDR3 protein. The data show over 400,000 distinct CDR3 sequences, with 26% seen just once and about 1% held by the top ten. J was trimmed by 5 bases and V by 6 bases; bases with no gene match: 4. This CDR3 is built from 14 residues. Regarding this clonotype: Its antigen is currently unknown.

The sample taken for sequencing was blood, either unsorted or a sorted T cell fraction (not recorded which). The rearrangement joins TRBV12-3 or TRBV12-4 to TRBJ2-1; 10 nucleotides match TRBD2. The TCR sequence derives from a male donor with ankylosing spondylitis. CDR3 loop: CASRVSGGNNEQFF. In DNA, the CDR3 is TGTGCCAGCAGGGTTAGCGGGGGGAACAATGAGCAGTTCTTC.